The clone carrying this T cell receptor (beta chain) was recorded a few times. The data derive from a study of blood T cells in healthy people across ages. In each sample, at least 6.5 million PBMCs were isolated. PCR was performed a second time for about 7 to 11 cycles using a sample-barcoded 5' primer and a J-beta primer mix. Via MiXCR, TCRdb re-called the 5' RACE reads, giving one row per CDR3 protein. The repertoire has more than 1.4 million distinct CDR3 sequences, 35% to 45% of them found once; the top ten carry less than 8%. The material sequenced was blood. This TCR was sampled from a woman younger than 35 in good health.

CDR3 region: CASSAGVGEINIQYF. In DNA form, the CDR3 reads TGTGCCAGCAGCGCCGGAGTGGGAGAAATAAACATTCAGTACTTC. This chain joins TRBV27 and TRBJ2-4; tentatively, D is TRBD2 (5 bases). The CDR3 loop spans 15 amino acids. Germline CDR1 and CDR2: MNHEY and SMNVEV (reference sequence). V was pared by 6 bases and J by 6 bases, with 18 bases between.